This TCR beta chain came from a study of regulatory T cells in long-lasting Graves disease. CDR3-region Arm-PCR and iRepertoire HTBI primers produced the TCR beta libraries. Each CDR3 protein is one row after TCRdb ran MiXCR on the multiplex PCR reads. The sample consists of approximately 540,000 distinct CDR3 sequences, about 11% of them appearing once. Noted time point: newly diagnosed GD, antithyroid drugs for less than 3 months. Researchers made the TCR library from RNA that was extracted from PBMCs. Points from the study as a whole: Whereas 950 to 1,000 public clonotypes were shared by new patients, persistent patients shared more, at some 2,900.

This clonotype was counted many times. Its antigen is still unknown. These data were also filed under a second study, of T cells in Graves' hyperthyroidism and ophthalmopathy.

The sample here was peripheral blood mononuclear cells (PBMCs), taken at new diagnosis, from a patient treated with antithyroid drugs. The clonotype was recovered from a woman younger than 45 with Graves disease.

In DNA, the CDR3 is TGTGCCAGCAGGGGGACAGGGCGGACCTACGAGCAGTACTTC. It translates to CASRGTGRTYEQYF. The chain recombines TRBV28 with TRBJ2-7, with 9 bases that match TRBD1. The germline CDR1 and CDR2 sequences are MDHEN and SYDVKM. The CDR3 runs 14 residues. Trimming took 6 bases from V and 2 from J; bases not matched to a gene: 5.